The rows below give T cell receptor beta chains drawn from one sample of a study of CD8 T cells in ankylosing spondylitis. Using its own MiXCR run on the 5' RACE reads, TCRdb lists one record per CDR3 protein. The sample lists roughly 490,000 distinct CDR3 sequences; approximately 5% were seen once. The source material was blood, either unsorted or a sorted T cell fraction (not recorded which). The source of these receptors is a male donor with ankylosing spondylitis. Both conserved end residues are part of each CDR3. A D gene is named only where the DNA matches it firmly. Only part of the rows carry a size: once, few, many, or a class if the clone is expanded.

NA NA TRBJ2-5 TRBV7-2 TGTGCCAGCAGCTCCGGGATAGGGTTCGAGACCCAGTACTTC CASSSGIGFETQYF
many NA TRBJ2-3 TRBV6-1 TGTGCCAGCAGGGCCGGGAGCACAGATACGCAGTATTTT CASRAGSTDTQYF
few NA TRBJ2-7 TRBV11-1 TGTGCCAGCAGCTTAGACCTGAACTACGAGCAGTACTTC CASSLDLNYEQYF
NA NA TRBJ2-7 TRBV6-5 TGTGCCAGCAGTTACTGGCGGGGCCACTCCTACGAGCAGTACTTC CASSYWRGHSYEQYF
many NA TRBJ2-4 TRBV20-1 TGCAGTGCCAAGGGGACACTAGCCAAAAACATTCAGTACTTC CSAKGTLAKNIQYF
few NA TRBJ2-3 TRBV6-2/TRBV6-3 TGTGCCAGCAGTTATACGACGGGACGGTACACAGATACGCAGTATTTT CASSYTTGRYTDTQYF
few NA TRBJ2-7 TRBV11-2 TGTGCCAGCAGCTTAGAAGCTCTTTTCTCCTACGAGCAGTACTTC CASSLEALFSYEQYF
NA TRBD2 TRBJ2-7 TRBV15 TGTGCCACCAGCAGACGACTAGCGGAAACCTCCGAGCAGTACTTC CATSRRLAETSEQYF
many TRBD2 TRBJ2-1 TRBV4-3 TGCGCCAGCAGCCAAGATGGGGGGGGGTCCTACAATGAGCAGTTCTTC CASSQDGGGSYNEQFF
few NA TRBJ2-7 TRBV5-6 TGTGCCAGCAGCTCCGGGCCGCACTACGAGCAGTACTTC CASSSGPHYEQYF
few TRBD1 TRBJ1-1 TRBV7-9 TGTGCCAGCAGCTTAGCCGGGGGACAGGTAGCTTTCTTT CASSLAGGQVAFF
many TRBD2 TRBJ2-7 TRBV7-2 TGTGCCAGCAGCCGTAGCGGGGGGGTCTACGAGCAGTACTTC CASSRSGGVYEQYF
many NA TRBJ1-1 TRBV5-1 TGCGCCAGCAGCTTGATTTGGGGTTTAGGAACTGAAGCTTTCTTT CASSLIWGLGTEAFF
many NA TRBJ2-7 TRBV28 TGTGCCAGCAGTTATGGGCCGCTCCGCGAGCAGTACTTC CASSYGPLREQYF
many NA TRBJ1-5 TRBV6-2/TRBV6-3 TGTGCCAGCAGTTACTACCACAATCAGCCCCAGCATTTT CASSYYHNQPQHF
many NA TRBJ2-5 TRBV11-2 TGTGCCAGCAGCTTTTGGGCAGGGGAAGAGACCCAGTACTTC CASSFWAGEETQYF
NA NA TRBJ2-5 TRBV7-2 TGTGCCAGCAGCCCCTACCGGGGCCCCCAGTACTTC CASSPYRGPQYF
NA NA TRBJ2-2 TRBV4-1 TGCGCCAGCAGCCAAGTCTTCAGTGCGAACACCGGGGAGCTGTTTTTT CASSQVFSANTGELFF
many NA TRBJ2-2 TRBV7-9 TGTGCCAGCAGCTTAGTGTCGGGTCCCACCGGGGAGCTGTTTTTT CASSLVSGPTGELFF
few NA TRBJ2-7 TRBV7-9 TGTGCCAGCAGCTTATTGACAACGGCATCCTACGAGCAGTACTTC CASSLLTTASYEQYF
NA NA TRBJ1-2 TRBV21-1 TGTGCCAGCAGCGCCCCTCGGGGGGAGGGCTACACCTTC CASSAPRGEGYTF
few NA TRBJ2-6 TRBV12-3/TRBV12-4 TGTGCCAGTAGCGAACGGTCATTTCGCCCGGGGGCCAACGTCCTGACTTTC CASSERSFRPGANVLTF
many NA TRBJ1-6 TRBV7-9 TGTGCCAGCTCAGTGGGTGTGAATTCACCCCTCCACTTT CASSVGVNSPLHF
many NA TRBJ1-2 TRBV5-1 TGCGCCAGCAGCCCCGTCCGCCCCGACTGGGACGGCTACACCTTC CASSPVRPDWDGYTF
NA TRBD1 TRBJ1-1 TRBV6-5 TGTGCCAGCAGTTCCTACCCTGGACAGGGAAGCACTGAAGCTTTCTTT CASSSYPGQGSTEAFF
many TRBD2 TRBJ2-2 TRBV10-3 TGTGCCATCAGGGAGACTAGCGGGAGAGGGGAGCTGTTTTTT CAIRETSGRGELFF
few TRBD1 TRBJ2-7 TRBV4-3 TGCGCCAGCAGCCCAGCTTTGGGACAGGGCTCCTACGAGCAGTACTTC CASSPALGQGSYEQYF
NA NA TRBJ2-5 TRBV29-1 TGCAGCGTCTTAACCAGGGCCTTATCCCAGTACTTC CSVLTRALSQYF
NA NA TRBJ2-2 TRBV11-3 TGTGCCAGCAGCTCCCGGAGGGACACCGGGGAGCTGTTTTTT CASSSRRDTGELFF
many TRBD2 TRBJ2-1 TRBV20-1 TGCAGTGCTAGAGATGCGAGGCGGGAGTCCTACAATGAGCAGTTCTTC CSARDARRESYNEQFF
many TRBD2 TRBJ2-5 TRBV20-1 TGCAGTGCTAGAGACCCGAGGACTAGCGGACAAGAGACCCAGTACTTC CSARDPRTSGQETQYF
few NA TRBJ2-1 TRBV19 TGTGCCAGTGGGGAATACAGTAGGTACAATGAGCAGTTCTTC CASGEYSRYNEQFF
many NA TRBJ2-7 TRBV28 TGTGCCAGCGGCACTGGCACCTACGAGCAGTACTTC CASGTGTYEQYF
many TRBD2 TRBJ2-1 TRBV27 TGTGCCAGCAGTTTCTGGGGGAGGGGTTTTAACAATGAGCAGTTCTTC CASSFWGRGFNNEQFF
NA TRBD2 TRBJ2-7 TRBV4-1 TGCGCCAGCAGCCAAGTTGGGGTCGGGAGGGCCTGGGAGCAGTACTTC CASSQVGVGRAWEQYF
many NA TRBJ2-4 TRBV29-1 TGCAGCGTTGAATTTACAGCCCCAAACATTCAGTACTTC CSVEFTAPNIQYF
many NA TRBJ1-5 TRBV2 TGTGCCAGCACCGCCGACGGGGGGGGGGTTCAGCCCCAGCATTTT CASTADGGGVQPQHF
NA TRBD1 TRBJ2-7 TRBV28 TGTGCCATCCAGGGGTCCGGGACAGGGGGCTACGAGCAGTACTTC CAIQGSGTGGYEQYF
many TRBD1 TRBJ2-1 TRBV5-6 TGTGCCAGCAGCTCCTCAGACAGGGGGTACTACAATGAGCAGTTCTTC CASSSSDRGYYNEQFF
many NA TRBJ2-7 TRBV20-1 TGCAGTGCCTCGGACTACGAGCAGTACTTC CSASDYEQYF
many NA TRBJ1-2 TRBV6-5 TGTGCCAGCAGTTGGGGGGGGGTAGGGATTTATGGCTACACCTTC CASSWGGVGIYGYTF
NA NA TRBJ2-1 TRBV11-2 TGTGCCAGCAGCGAAGGGGCAAGAAAGGTCAATGAGCAGTTCTTC CASSEGARKVNEQFF
many NA TRBJ1-4 TRBV6-2/TRBV6-3 TGTGCCAGCAGTTACTCACAGGGCATTGGGAAACTGTTTTTT CASSYSQGIGKLFF
once NA TRBJ2-5 TRBV5-4 TGTGCCAGCGGCCCTGGACAGATTCAAGAGACCCAGTACTTC CASGPGQIQETQYF
few TRBD1 TRBJ2-1 TRBV11-2 TGTGCCAGCAGCTTTTTGGGGACGACAGGGGCGGTCAGCAATGAGCAGTTCTTC CASSFLGTTGAVSNEQFF
few TRBD1 TRBJ2-7 TRBV11-1 TGTGCCAGCAGCTTAGGGGGGACAGGGGGCACTTTATCCTACGAGCAGTACTTC CASSLGGTGGTLSYEQYF
many NA TRBJ1-5 TRBV12-3/TRBV12-4 TGTGCCAGCAGTTTGGTCCGCGCTAATCAGCCCCAGCATTTT CASSLVRANQPQHF
many NA TRBJ2-1 TRBV5-1 TGCGCCAGCAGATTGGAGGCCGATTCCTACAATGAGCAGTTCTTC CASRLEADSYNEQFF
few TRBD1 TRBJ1-2 TRBV6-1 TGTGCCAGCAGTGAATCGGGGACAGGGGCAGGAGGCTACACCTTC CASSESGTGAGGYTF
many NA TRBJ1-2 TRBV12-3/TRBV12-4 TGTGCCAGCAGTCCTATAGGGGGTTATGGCTACACCTTC CASSPIGGYGYTF
NA TRBD2 TRBJ2-3 TRBV7-2 TGTGCCAGCAGCCTCGCTAGCGGGACCACAGATACGCAGTATTTT CASSLASGTTDTQYF
many TRBD2 TRBJ2-1 TRBV7-8 TGTGCCAGCAGCTTAGACGGCGGGAGGGCCTACAATGAGCAGTTCTTC CASSLDGGRAYNEQFF
many NA TRBJ2-1 TRBV7-2 TGTGCCAGCAGCTTAGGGCAGGGTTCCTACAATGAGCAGTTCTTC CASSLGQGSYNEQFF
few TRBD1 TRBJ1-5 TRBV6-2/TRBV6-3 TGTGCCAGCAGTTTCGGACAGGGGGGAAGGAGCAATCAGCCCCAGCATTTT CASSFGQGGRSNQPQHF
many NA TRBJ2-7 TRBV6-2/TRBV6-3 TGTGCCAGCAGTTACTCCGCTGACCGGACATCCCCCGAGCAGTACTTC CASSYSADRTSPEQYF
many NA TRBJ1-1 TRBV5-1 TGCGCCAGCAGCTTGGTAGGCAGTTTGAACACTGAAGCTTTCTTT CASSLVGSLNTEAFF